This is a list of T cell receptor beta chains from one sample in a study of CD8 T cells in ankylosing spondylitis. TCRdb re-called the 5' RACE reads through MiXCR, storing one row per CDR3 protein. Of nearly 250,000 distinct CDR3 sequences listed, roughly a third are singletons. Sequences were obtained from blood, either unsorted or a sorted T cell fraction (not recorded which). The receptors shown here come from a male donor with ankylosing spondylitis or in good health (not recorded which). Both conserved end residues are part of each CDR3. D genes are given only for firm matches. Rows may omit the clone size; those that give it use once, few, many or a size class.

cdr3_nt,cdr3_aa,d_call,clone_size,cdr3_length,j_call,v_call
TGCAGCGTTCTTCTAGCTAACACCGGGGAGCTGTTTTTT,CSVLLANTGELFF,.,.,13,TRBJ2-2,TRBV29-1
TGTGCCAGCAGCCAACCACCAGGGGACTACTACAATGAGCAGTTCTTC,CASSQPPGDYYNEQFF,.,.,16,TRBJ2-1,TRBV3-1
TGTGCCAGCAGCTTAATCAAGAGCGGGGGGGCCCCCTACGAGCAGTACTTC,CASSLIKSGGAPYEQYF,TRBD2,.,17,TRBJ2-7,TRBV7-9
TGCAGTGCTAGAGGAGGGGGGGAGGGCAATCAGCCCCAGCATTTT,CSARGGGEGNQPQHF,.,few,15,TRBJ1-5,TRBV20-1
TGTGCCAGCTCAAATCTAGCGGGGGGCACAGATACGCAGTATTTT,CASSNLAGGTDTQYF,TRBD2,.,15,TRBJ2-3,TRBV18
TGTGCCAGCAGACCAGGGAGGTCCTACGAGCAGTACTTC,CASRPGRSYEQYF,.,.,13,TRBJ2-7,TRBV27
TGTGCCAGCAGTTTGGGAATAGGAGCGAACACCGGGGAGCTGTTTTTT,CASSLGIGANTGELFF,.,few,16,TRBJ2-2,TRBV12-3/TRBV12-4
TGCAGTGCTAGGATCAGCGGGGCCCTCGACATTCAGTTCTTC,CSARISGALDIQFF,TRBD2,few,14,TRBJ2-1,TRBV20-1
TGCAGTGCTTCCCTCAGCGGGGGGGCGACAGATACGCAGTATTTT,CSASLSGGATDTQYF,TRBD2,.,15,TRBJ2-3,TRBV20-1
TGTGCCAGCAGCGTAGTAGACTACACGGATACGCAGTATTTT,CASSVVDYTDTQYF,.,.,14,TRBJ2-3,TRBV9
TGTGCCAGCAGCTTGGTCGGGCAGGGAGCCTACAATGAGCAGTTCTTC,CASSLVGQGAYNEQFF,.,.,16,TRBJ2-1,TRBV5-5
TGCAGTGCTAGAGATGGGGGACTAGCGGGAGCCCAAGAGACCCAGTACTTC,CSARDGGLAGAQETQYF,TRBD2,.,17,TRBJ2-5,TRBV20-1
TGCAGCGTTGAATTACGTGTTGGGGAGCTGTTTTTT,CSVELRVGELFF,.,few,12,TRBJ2-2,TRBV29-1
TGCGCCAGCAGCTTGGAGGGGGTCCACGAGCAGTACTTC,CASSLEGVHEQYF,.,.,13,TRBJ2-7,TRBV5-1
TGTGCCATCAGTGAGATGGGGGGCACGGAAGCTTTCTTT,CAISEMGGTEAFF,.,few,13,TRBJ1-1,TRBV10-3
TGTGCCAGCAGTTTAGTTGCGGGGGGGCGAGATACGCAGTATTTT,CASSLVAGGRDTQYF,TRBD2,.,15,TRBJ2-3,TRBV12-3/TRBV12-4
TGTGCCACCAGTGAGTGGAGATCGGCCGATACGCAGTATTTT,CATSEWRSADTQYF,.,.,14,TRBJ2-3,TRBV24-1
TGTGCCAGCTCACCGCCGATCTTCTATGAGCAGTTCTTC,CASSPPIFYEQFF,.,.,13,TRBJ2-1,TRBV18
TGTGCCAGCAGCTTGGTATCGGCAGGGCTAACCATTCAGTACTTC,CASSLVSAGLTIQYF,.,.,15,TRBJ2-4,TRBV5-5
TGTGCCAGCAGGCCTCACCGGGGGACTATTGATACGCAGTATTTT,CASRPHRGTIDTQYF,TRBD2,.,15,TRBJ2-3,TRBV27
TGCAGTGCTCAGGAGGGGGGGTCCTACAATGAGCAGTTCTTC,CSAQEGGSYNEQFF,.,.,14,TRBJ2-1,TRBV20-1
TGTGCCAGCAGCGATTCACCTGTAGGTGCCGATACGCAGTATTTT,CASSDSPVGADTQYF,.,many,15,TRBJ2-3,TRBV6-1
TGCGCCAGCAGCTATTTAGGGTCGAGCACTGAAGCTTTCTTT,CASSYLGSSTEAFF,.,few,14,TRBJ1-1,TRBV5-1
TGTGCCAGCAGCTTACTGAGGGCGGGACTGAACACTGAAGCTTTCTTT,CASSLLRAGLNTEAFF,.,.,16,TRBJ1-1,TRBV11-2
TGTGCCAGCAGCTCCGGCGGAACTAATGAAAAACTGTTTTTT,CASSSGGTNEKLFF,.,.,14,TRBJ1-4,TRBV7-8
TGCAGTGCTCCTTGGACAGGTCAGAGCGATGAGCAGTTCTTC,CSAPWTGQSDEQFF,TRBD1,.,14,TRBJ2-1,TRBV20-1
TGTGCCACCAGCCAAATCCAGGGTAGCCCTGAAGCTTTCTTT,CATSQIQGSPEAFF,.,.,14,TRBJ1-1,TRBV15
TGTGCCAGCAAACCGGGGACTTCCTACAATGAGCAGTTCTTC,CASKPGTSYNEQFF,.,.,14,TRBJ2-1,TRBV12-3/TRBV12-4
TGTGCCAGCAGCGAAATAGAGTCTATCGCAGATACGCAGTATTTT,CASSEIESIADTQYF,.,.,15,TRBJ2-3,TRBV27
TGTGCCAGCGCTCGGACTAGCGGGCGCTACACAGATACGCAGTATTTT,CASARTSGRYTDTQYF,TRBD2,few,16,TRBJ2-3,TRBV12-3/TRBV12-4
TGTGCCAGCGGGGATAGCGGGGGGGCCAATGAGCAGTTCTTC,CASGDSGGANEQFF,TRBD2,.,14,TRBJ2-1,TRBV12-3/TRBV12-4
TGCGCCAGCAGCTCGACAGGGTCTGTTGGACAGCCCCAGCATTTT,CASSSTGSVGQPQHF,TRBD1,.,15,TRBJ1-5,TRBV5-1
TGCAGTGACGAAAAGAATCAGCCCCAGCATTTT,CSDEKNQPQHF,.,.,11,TRBJ1-5,TRBV20-1
TGTGCCAGCTCACCTGCGAGGGGCCAAGAGACCCAGTACTTC,CASSPARGQETQYF,.,.,14,TRBJ2-5,TRBV18
TGCAGTGCTAGAGATGGGCTAGCGCCTGCCTACGAGCAGTACTTC,CSARDGLAPAYEQYF,.,.,15,TRBJ2-7,TRBV20-1
TGTGCCAGCAGCTCGGACAGTTCGACAGATACGCAGTATTTT,CASSSDSSTDTQYF,.,.,14,TRBJ2-3,TRBV5-4
TGTGCCAGCAGCTTGGGTCTTTTCACTGAAGCTTTCTTT,CASSLGLFTEAFF,.,.,13,TRBJ1-1,TRBV5-6